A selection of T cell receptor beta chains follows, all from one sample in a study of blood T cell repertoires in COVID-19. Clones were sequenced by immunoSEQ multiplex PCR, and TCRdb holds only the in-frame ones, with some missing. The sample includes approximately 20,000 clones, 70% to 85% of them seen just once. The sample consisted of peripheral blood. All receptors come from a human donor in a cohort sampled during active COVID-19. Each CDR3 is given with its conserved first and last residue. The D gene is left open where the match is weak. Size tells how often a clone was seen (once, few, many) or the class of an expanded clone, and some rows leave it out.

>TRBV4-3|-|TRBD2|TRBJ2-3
TGCGCCAGCAGCCCGGGACTAGCGGGAGGGCCTAGCACAGATACGCAGTATTTT
CASSPGLAGGPSTDTQYF
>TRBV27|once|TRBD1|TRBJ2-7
TGTGCCAGCAGTACCCGACAGGGATCCCCTTACGAGCAGTACTTC
CASSTRQGSPYEQYF
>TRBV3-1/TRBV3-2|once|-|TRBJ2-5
TGTGCCAGCAGCCGCGTCGAGACCCAGTACTTC
CASSRVETQYF
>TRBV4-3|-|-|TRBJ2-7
TGCGCCAGCAGCCAATCTTGGCTAGCTAACTACGAGCAGTACTTC
CASSQSWLANYEQYF
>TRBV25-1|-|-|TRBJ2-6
TGTGCCAGCAGTGGGCCCTCTGGGGCCAACGTCCTGACTTTC
CASSGPSGANVLTF
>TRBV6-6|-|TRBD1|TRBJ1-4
TGTGCCAGCAGTCCCCCGGGACAGCGTAATGAAAAACTGTTTTTT
CASSPPGQRNEKLFF
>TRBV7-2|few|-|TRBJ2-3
TGTGCCAGCAGCTTAACACGACTAAGCACAGATACGCAGTATTTT
CASSLTRLSTDTQYF
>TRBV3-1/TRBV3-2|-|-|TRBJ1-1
TGTGCCAGCCGCAGTGGGGGGGGGATGAACACTGAAGCTTTCTTT
CASRSGGGMNTEAFF
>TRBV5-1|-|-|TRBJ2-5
TGCGCCAGCAGCTTGGATCCGGGAGTTAAATGGGAGACCCAGTACTTC
CASSLDPGVKWETQYF
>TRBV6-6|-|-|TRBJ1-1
TGTGCCAGCAGTCACCCCTCCGGCGGGAACACTGAAGCTTTCTTT
CASSHPSGGNTEAFF
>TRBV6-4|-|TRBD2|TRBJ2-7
TGTGCCACCGCGCTAGCGGCTCCCTACGAGCAGTACTTC
CATALAAPYEQYF
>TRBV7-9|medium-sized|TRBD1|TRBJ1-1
TGTGCCAGCATCGTAGGGGGCGCCGGCACTGAAGCTTTCTTT
CASIVGGAGTEAFF
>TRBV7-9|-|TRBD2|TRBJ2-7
TGTGCCAGCAGCTCCCAGCGGGAGGGCTACGAGCAGTACTTC
CASSSQREGYEQYF
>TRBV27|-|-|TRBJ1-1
TGTGCCAGCAGTTTTAACAGGGCCAACACTGAAGCTTTCTTT
CASSFNRANTEAFF
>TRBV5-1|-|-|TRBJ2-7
TGCGCCAGCAGCTTGGTGGGACGGGGGAGATACGAGCAGTACTTC
CASSLVGRGRYEQYF
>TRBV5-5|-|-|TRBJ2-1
TGTGCCAGCAGCAAGTGGGGACTACAGGGCAATGAGCAGTTCTTC
CASSKWGLQGNEQFF
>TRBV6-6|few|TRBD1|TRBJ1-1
TGTGCCAGCAGTTACCCGACAGGGTCTGAAGCTTTCTTT
CASSYPTGSEAFF
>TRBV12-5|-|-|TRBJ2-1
TGTGCTAGTGGTCCCGCCGCGGGGCGATCAAGGAAGTTCTTC
CASGPAAGRSRKFF